This T cell receptor beta chain is drawn from a study of molecular identifiers for immune sequencing clone quantification. General study results and limits: The study reportedly detected spiked Jurkat TCR RNA from one cell among around 1 million naive cells.

CDR1 is LNHDA and CDR2 is SQIVND in the germline V gene (reference sequence). The V end lost 7 bases, the J end lost 2 bases, and 16 bases lay between the germline ends. The CDR3 length is 15 residues. TCRdb independently ran MiXCR on the PCR reads; one entry per CDR3 protein. The table has about 10,000 distinct CDR3 sequences, about a fifth seen once. By share of the sample, this clonotype is medium-sized (0.01 to 0.1%). The antigen remains unidentified. Sample: naive CD8+ T cells from blood, with Jurkat cell RNA spiked in. Documented subset: FACS-sorted CD8+CD4-CCR7+CD45RA+ naive T cells. This chain uses TRBV19 with TRBJ2-3, with D perhaps matching TRBD1 (6 bases). The TCR was taken from a human donor in good health. Some libraries in this study had Jurkat cell RNA spiked in. The CDR3 coding sequence is TGTGCCAGTAACGAACAGGGTCGCTTCACAGATACGCAGTATTTT. It encodes CASNEQGRFTDTQYF.